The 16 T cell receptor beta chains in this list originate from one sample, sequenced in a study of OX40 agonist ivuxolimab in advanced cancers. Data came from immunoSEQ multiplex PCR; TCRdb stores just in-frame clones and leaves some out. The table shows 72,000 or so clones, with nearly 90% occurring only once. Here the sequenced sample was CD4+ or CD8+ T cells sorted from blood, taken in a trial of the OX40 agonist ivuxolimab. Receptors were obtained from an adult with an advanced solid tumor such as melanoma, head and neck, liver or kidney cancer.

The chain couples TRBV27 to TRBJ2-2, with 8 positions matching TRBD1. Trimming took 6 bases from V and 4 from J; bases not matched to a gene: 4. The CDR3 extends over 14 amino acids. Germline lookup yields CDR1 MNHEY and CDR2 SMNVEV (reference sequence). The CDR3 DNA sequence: TGTGCCAGCAGGCGACAGGGGAGCACCGGGGAGCTGTTTTTT. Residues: CASRRQGSTGELFF.

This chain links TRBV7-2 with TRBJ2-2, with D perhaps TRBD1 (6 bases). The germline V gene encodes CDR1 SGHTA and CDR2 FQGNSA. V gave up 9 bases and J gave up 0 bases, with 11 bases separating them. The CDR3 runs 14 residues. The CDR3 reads CASIQGPNTGELFF. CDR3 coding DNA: TGTGCCAGTATACAGGGACCGAACACCGGGGAGCTGTTTTTT.

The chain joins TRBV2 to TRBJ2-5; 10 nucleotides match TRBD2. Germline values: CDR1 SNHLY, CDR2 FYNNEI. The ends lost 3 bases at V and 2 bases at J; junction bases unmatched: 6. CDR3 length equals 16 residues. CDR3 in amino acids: CASSEGVAGGQETQYF. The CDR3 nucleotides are TGTGCCAGCAGTGAGGGAGTAGCGGGGGGTCAAGAGACCCAGTACTTC.

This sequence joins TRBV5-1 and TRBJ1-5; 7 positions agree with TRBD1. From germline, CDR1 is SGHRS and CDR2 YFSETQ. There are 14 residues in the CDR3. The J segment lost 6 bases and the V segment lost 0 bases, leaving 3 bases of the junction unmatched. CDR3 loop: CASSLGQGTQPQHF. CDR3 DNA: TGCGCCAGCAGCTTGGGACAGGGCACTCAGCCCCAGCATTTT.

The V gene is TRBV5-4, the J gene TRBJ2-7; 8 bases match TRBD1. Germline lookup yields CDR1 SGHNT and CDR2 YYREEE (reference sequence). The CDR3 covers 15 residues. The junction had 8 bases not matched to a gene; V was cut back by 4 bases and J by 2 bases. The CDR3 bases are TGTGCCAGCAGCAAATCCGGGACAGGTACCTACGAGCAGTACTTC. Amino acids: CASSKSGTGTYEQYF.

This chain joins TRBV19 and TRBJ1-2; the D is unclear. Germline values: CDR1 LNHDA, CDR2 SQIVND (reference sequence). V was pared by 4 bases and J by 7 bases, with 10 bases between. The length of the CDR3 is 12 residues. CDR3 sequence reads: CASSSPGSGYTF. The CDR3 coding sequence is TGTGCCAGTAGTAGCCCGGGCTCTGGCTACACCTTC.

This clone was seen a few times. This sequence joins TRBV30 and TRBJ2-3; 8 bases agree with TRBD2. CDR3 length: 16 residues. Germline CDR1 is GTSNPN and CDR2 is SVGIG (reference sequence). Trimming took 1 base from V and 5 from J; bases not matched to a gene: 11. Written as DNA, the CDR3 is TGTGCCTGGAGTGGTGGCTCTAGCGGGTGGGAAGATACGCAGTATTTT. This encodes CAWSGGSSGWEDTQYF. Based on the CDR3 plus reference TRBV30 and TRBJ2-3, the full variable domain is SQTIHQWPATLVQPVGSPLSLECTVEGTSNPNLYWYRQAAGRGLQLLFYSVGIGQISSEVPQNLSASRPQDRQFILSSKKLLLSDSGFYLCAWSGGSSGWEDTQYFGPGTRLTVL.

CDR3 protein: CASSPTFTRLNQPQHF. DNA of the CDR3: TGCGCCAGCAGCCCCACCTTCACCCGTCTCAATCAGCCCCAGCATTTT. J is TRBJ1-5 and V is TRBV4-3; D is unclear. The CDR3 covers 16 residues. V was trimmed by 4 bases and J by 3 bases, leaving 16 bases between them. Per germline, CDR1 LGHNA and CDR2 YSLEER.

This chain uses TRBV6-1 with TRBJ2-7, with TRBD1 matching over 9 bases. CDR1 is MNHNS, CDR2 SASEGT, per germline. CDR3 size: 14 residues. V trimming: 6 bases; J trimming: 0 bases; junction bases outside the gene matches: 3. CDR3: CASSRDRASYEQYF. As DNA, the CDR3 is TGTGCCAGCAGCCGGGACAGGGCCTCCTACGAGCAGTACTTC.

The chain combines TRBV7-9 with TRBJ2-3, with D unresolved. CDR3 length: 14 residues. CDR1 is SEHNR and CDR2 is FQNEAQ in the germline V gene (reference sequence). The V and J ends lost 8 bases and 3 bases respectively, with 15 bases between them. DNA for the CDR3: TGTGCCAGCCCCTACGGAGTGGGAACAGATACGCAGTATTTT. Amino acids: CASPYGVGTDTQYF.

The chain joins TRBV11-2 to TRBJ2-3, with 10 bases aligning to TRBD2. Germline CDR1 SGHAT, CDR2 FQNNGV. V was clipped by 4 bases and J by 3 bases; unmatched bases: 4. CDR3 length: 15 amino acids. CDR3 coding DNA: TGTGCCAGCAGCTATTCTAGCGGGAGAACAGATACGCAGTATTTT. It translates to CASSYSSGRTDTQYF.

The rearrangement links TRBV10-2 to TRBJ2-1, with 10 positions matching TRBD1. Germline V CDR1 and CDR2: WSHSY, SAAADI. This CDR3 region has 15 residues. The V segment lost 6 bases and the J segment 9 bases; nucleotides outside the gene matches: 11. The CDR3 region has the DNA TGCGCCAGCAGACCGGACAGGGGGTCCCTTGCTGAGCAGTTCTTC. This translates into CASRPDRGSLAEQFF.

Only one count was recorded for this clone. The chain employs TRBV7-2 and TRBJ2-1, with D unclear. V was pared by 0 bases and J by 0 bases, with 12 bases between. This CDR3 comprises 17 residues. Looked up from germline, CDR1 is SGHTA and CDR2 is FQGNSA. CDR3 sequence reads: CASSLALVVNSYNEQFF. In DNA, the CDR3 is TGTGCCAGCAGCTTAGCCCTAGTGGTCAACTCCTACAATGAGCAGTTCTTC. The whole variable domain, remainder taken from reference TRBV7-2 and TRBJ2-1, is GAGVSQSPSNKVTEKGKDVELRCDPISGHTALYWYRQSLGQGLEFLIYFQGNSAPDKSGLPSDRFSAERTGGSVSTLTIQRTQQEDSAVYLCASSLALVVNSYNEQFFGPGTRLTVL.

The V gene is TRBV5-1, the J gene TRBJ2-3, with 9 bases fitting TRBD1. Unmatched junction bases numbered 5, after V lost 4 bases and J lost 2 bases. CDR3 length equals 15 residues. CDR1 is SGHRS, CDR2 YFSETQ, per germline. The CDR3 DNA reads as TGCGCCAGCAGCCCGGACAGGGGCCACACAGATACGCAGTATTTT. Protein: CASSPDRGHTDTQYF. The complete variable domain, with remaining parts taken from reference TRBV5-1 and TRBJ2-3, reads KAGVTQTPRYLIKTRGQQVTLSCSPISGHRSVSWYQQTPGQGLQFLFEYFSETQRNKGNFPGRFSGRQFSNSRSEMNVSTLELGDSALYLCASSPDRGHTDTQYFGPGTRLTVL.

The CDR3 is CASSIVSKHFQETQYF. CDR3 nucleotides: TGTGCCAGTAGTATAGTTTCGAAACACTTCCAAGAGACCCAGTACTTC. This chain uses TRBV19 with TRBJ2-5; D is ambiguous. The CDR3 has 16 residues. Germline CDR1 and CDR2: LNHDA and SQIVND (reference sequence). Trimming removed 1 base at V and 1 base at J, with 13 bases between. The full variable domain, rest sourced from reference TRBV19 and TRBJ2-5, is DGGITQSPKYLFRKEGQNVTLSCEQNLNHDAMYWYRQDPGQGLRLIYYSQIVNDFQKGDIAEGYSVSREKKESFPLTVTSAQKNPTAFYLCASSIVSKHFQETQYFGPGTRLLVL.

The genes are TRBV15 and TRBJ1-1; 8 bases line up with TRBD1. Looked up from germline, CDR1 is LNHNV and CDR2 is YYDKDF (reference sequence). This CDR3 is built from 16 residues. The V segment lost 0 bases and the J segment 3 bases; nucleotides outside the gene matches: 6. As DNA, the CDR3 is TGTGCCACCAGCAGAGAGGCAGGGGGCCTTTACACTGAAGCTTTCTTT. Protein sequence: CATSREAGGLYTEAFF.